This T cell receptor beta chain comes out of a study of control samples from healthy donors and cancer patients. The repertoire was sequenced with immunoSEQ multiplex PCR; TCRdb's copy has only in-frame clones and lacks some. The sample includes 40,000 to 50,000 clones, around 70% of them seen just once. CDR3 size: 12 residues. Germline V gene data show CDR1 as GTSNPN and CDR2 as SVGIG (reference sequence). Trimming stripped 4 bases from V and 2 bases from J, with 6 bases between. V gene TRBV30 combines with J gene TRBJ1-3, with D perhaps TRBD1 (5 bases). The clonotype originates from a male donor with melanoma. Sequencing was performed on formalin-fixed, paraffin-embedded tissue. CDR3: CAWMGAGNTIYF. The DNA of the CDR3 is TGTGCCTGGATGGGGGCTGGAAACACCATATATTTT.